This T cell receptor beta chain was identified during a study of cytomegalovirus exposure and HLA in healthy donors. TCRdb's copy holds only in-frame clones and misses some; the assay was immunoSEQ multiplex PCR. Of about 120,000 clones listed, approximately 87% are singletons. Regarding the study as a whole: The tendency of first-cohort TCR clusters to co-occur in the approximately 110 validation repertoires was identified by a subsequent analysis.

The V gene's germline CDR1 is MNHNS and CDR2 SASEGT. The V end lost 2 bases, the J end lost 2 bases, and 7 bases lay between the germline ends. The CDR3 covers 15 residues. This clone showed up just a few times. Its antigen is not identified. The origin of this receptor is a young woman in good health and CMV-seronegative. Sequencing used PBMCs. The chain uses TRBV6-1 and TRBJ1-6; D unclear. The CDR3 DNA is TGTGCCAGCAGTGAACCGAGAGCCTATAATTCACCCCTCCACTTT. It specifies CASSEPRAYNSPLHF.